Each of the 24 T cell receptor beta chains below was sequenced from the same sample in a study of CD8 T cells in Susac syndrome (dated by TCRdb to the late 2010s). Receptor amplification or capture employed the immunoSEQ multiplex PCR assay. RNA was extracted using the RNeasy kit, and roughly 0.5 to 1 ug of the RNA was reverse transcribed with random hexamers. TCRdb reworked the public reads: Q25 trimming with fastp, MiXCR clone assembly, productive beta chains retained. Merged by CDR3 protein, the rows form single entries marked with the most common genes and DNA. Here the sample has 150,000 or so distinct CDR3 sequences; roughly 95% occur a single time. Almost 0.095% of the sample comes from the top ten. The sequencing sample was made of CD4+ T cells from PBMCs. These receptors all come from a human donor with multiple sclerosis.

DNA for the CDR3: TGCAGTGCTGCGAATAACGACAGGGAAGCTTTCTTT. It codes for CSAANNDREAFF. J is TRBJ1-1 and V is TRBV20-1, with D tentatively TRBD1 (6 bases). The CDR3 totals 12 residues. With 5 bases removed from V and 8 bases from J, the gap between germline ends came to 15 bases. Germline-derived CDR1 and CDR2 are DFQATT and SNEGSKA (reference sequence).

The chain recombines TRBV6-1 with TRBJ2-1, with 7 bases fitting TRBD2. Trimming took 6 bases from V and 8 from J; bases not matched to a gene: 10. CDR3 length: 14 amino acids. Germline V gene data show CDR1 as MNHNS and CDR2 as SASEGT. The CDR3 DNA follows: TGTGCCAGCAGACCAAGCGGGAACGGTCATGAGCAGTTCTTC. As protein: CASRPSGNGHEQFF.

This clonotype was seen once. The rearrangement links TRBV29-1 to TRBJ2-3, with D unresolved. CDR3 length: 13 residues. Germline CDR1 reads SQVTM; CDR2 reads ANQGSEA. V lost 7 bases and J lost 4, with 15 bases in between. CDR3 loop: CSGTMVASDTQYF. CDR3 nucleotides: TGCAGCGGAACTATGGTCGCTTCAGATACGCAGTATTTT.

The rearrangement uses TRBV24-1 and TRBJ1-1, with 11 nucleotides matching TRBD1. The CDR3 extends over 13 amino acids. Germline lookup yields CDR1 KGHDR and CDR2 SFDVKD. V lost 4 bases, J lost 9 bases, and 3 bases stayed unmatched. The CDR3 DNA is TGTGCCACCAGTGAGTGGACAGGGGGCAAAGCTTTCTTT. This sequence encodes CATSEWTGGKAFF.

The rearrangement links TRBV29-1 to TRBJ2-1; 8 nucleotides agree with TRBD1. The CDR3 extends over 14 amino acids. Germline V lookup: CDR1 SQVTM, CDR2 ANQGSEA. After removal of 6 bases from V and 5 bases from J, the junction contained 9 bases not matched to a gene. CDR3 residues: CSVRLGTGNNEQFF. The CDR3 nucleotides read TGCAGCGTGAGGCTCGGGACAGGTAACAATGAGCAGTTCTTC.

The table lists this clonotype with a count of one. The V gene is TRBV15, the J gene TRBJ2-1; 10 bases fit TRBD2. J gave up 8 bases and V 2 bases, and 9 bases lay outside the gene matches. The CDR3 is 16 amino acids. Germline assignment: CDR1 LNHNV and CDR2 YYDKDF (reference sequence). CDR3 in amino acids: CATSRSPPLAGDEQFF. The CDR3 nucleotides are TGTGCCACCAGCAGATCACCCCCCCTAGCGGGAGATGAGCAGTTCTTC.

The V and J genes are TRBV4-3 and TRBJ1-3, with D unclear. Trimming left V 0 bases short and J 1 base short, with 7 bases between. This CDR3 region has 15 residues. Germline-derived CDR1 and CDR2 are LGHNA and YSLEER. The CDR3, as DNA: TGCGCCAGCAGCCAAGATCGCAGTTCTGGAAACACCATATATTTT. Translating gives CASSQDRSSGNTIYF.

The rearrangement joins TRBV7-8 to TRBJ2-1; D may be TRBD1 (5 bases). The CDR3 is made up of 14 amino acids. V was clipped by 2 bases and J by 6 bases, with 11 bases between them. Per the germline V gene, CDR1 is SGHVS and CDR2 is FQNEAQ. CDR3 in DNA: TGTGCCAGCAGCTTACACAGGCCCTCCAATGAGCAGTTCTTC. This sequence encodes CASSLHRPSNEQFF.

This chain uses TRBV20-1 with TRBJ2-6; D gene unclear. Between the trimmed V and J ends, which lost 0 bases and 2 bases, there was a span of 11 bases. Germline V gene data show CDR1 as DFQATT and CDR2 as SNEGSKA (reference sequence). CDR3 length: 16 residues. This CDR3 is CSARDRTAAGANVLTF. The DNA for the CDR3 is TGCAGTGCTAGAGATCGCACGGCAGCTGGGGCCAACGTCCTGACTTTC.

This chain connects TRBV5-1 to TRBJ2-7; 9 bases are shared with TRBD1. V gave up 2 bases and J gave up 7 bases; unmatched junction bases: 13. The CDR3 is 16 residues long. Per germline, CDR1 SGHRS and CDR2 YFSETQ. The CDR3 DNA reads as TGCGCCAGCAGCTTTCGCCCGGGACAGGGAGGTAGAGAGCAGTACTTC. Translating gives CASSFRPGQGGREQYF. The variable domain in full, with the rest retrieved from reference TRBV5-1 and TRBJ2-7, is KAGVTQTPRYLIKTRGQQVTLSCSPISGHRSVSWYQQTPGQGLQFLFEYFSETQRNKGNFPGRFSGRQFSNSRSEMNVSTLELGDSALYLCASSFRPGQGGREQYFGPGTRLTVT.

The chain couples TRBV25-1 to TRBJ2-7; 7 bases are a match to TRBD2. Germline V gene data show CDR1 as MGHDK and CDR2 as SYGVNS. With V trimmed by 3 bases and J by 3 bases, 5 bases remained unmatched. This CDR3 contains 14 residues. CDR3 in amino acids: CASSDGGSFYEQYF. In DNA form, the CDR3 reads TGTGCCAGCAGTGATGGCGGGAGCTTCTACGAGCAGTACTTC.

The CDR3 loop reads CASSSTGSSGANVLTF. The CDR3 nucleotides read TGTGCCAGCAGCTCGACAGGGAGCTCTGGGGCCAACGTCCTGACTTTC. The chain has TRBV7-2 and TRBJ2-6; 7 bases are a match to TRBD1. The CDR3 is 16 residues long. Unmatched junction bases numbered 3, after V lost 4 bases and J lost 0 bases. The germline CDR1 and CDR2 sequences are SGHTA and FQGNSA.

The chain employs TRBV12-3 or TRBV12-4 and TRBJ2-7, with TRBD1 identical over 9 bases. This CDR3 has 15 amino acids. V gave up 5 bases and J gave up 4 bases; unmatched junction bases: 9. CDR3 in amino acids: CASSNYWDREYEQYF. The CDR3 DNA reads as TGTGCCAGCAGTAACTACTGGGACAGGGAATACGAGCAGTACTTC.

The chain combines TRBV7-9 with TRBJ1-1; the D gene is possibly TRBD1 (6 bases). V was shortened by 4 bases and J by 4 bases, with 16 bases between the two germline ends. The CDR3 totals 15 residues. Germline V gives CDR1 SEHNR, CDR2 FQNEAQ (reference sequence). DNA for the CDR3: TGTGCCAGCAGCTCCACAGGGAATGTGGGCACTGAAGCTTTCTTT. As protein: CASSSTGNVGTEAFF.

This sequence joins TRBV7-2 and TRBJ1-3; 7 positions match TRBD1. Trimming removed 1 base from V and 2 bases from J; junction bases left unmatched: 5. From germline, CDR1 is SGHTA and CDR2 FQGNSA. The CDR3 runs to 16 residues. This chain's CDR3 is CASSLGGTVPGNTIYF. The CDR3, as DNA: TGTGCCAGCAGCTTAGGCGGGACAGTCCCTGGAAACACCATATATTTT.

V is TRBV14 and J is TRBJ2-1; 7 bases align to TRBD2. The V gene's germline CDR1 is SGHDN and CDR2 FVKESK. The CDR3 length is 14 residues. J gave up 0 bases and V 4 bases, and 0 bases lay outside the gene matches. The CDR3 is CASSRTSSYNEQFF. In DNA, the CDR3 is TGTGCCAGCAGCCGGACTAGCTCCTACAATGAGCAGTTCTTC.

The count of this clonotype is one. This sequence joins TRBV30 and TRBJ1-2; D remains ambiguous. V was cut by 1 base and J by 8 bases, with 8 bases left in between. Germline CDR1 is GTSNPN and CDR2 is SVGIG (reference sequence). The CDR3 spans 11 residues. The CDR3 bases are TGTGCCTGGAGTGGGGGAGGCGGCTACACCTTC. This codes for CAWSGGGGYTF.

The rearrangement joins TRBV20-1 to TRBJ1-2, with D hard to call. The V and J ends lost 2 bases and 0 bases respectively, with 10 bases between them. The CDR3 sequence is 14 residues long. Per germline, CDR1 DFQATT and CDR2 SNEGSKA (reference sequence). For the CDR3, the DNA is TGCAGTGCTAGAAAAGATGAATCTAACTATGGCTACACCTTC. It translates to CSARKDESNYGYTF.

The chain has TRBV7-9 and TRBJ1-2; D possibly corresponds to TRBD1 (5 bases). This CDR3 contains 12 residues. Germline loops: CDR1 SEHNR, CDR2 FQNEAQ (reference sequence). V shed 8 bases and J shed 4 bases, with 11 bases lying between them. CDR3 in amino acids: CASARDSYGYTF. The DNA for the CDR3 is TGTGCCAGCGCCCGGGACTCCTATGGCTACACCTTC.

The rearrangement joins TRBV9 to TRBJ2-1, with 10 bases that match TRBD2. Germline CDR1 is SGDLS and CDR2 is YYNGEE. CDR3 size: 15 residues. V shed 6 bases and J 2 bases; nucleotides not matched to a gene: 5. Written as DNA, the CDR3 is TGTGCCAGCACCCGGACTAGCGGCGCCTACAATGAGCAGTTCTTC. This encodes CASTRTSGAYNEQFF.

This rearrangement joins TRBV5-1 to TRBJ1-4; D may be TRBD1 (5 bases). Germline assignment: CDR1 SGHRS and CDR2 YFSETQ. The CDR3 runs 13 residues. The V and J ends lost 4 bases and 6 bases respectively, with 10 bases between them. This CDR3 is CASSLGGDEKLFF. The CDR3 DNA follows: TGCGCCAGCAGCCTTGGGGGGGATGAAAAACTGTTTTTT.

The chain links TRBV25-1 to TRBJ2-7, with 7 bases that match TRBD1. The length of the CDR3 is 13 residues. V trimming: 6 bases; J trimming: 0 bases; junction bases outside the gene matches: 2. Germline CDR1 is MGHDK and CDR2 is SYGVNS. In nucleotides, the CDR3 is TGTGCCAGCAGGGGACAGCTCTCCTACGAGCAGTACTTC. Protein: CASRGQLSYEQYF.

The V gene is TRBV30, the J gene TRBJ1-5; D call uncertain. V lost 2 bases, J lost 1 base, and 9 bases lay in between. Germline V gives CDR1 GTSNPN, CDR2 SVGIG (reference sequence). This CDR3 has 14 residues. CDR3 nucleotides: TGTGCCTGGAGTCCGGGTACAAGCAATCAGCCCCAGCATTTT. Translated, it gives CAWSPGTSNQPQHF. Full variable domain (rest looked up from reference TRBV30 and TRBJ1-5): SQTIHQWPATLVQPVGSPLSLECTVEGTSNPNLYWYRQAAGRGLQLLFYSVGIGQISSEVPQNLSASRPQDRQFILSSKKLLLSDSGFYLCAWSPGTSNQPQHFGDGTRLSIL.

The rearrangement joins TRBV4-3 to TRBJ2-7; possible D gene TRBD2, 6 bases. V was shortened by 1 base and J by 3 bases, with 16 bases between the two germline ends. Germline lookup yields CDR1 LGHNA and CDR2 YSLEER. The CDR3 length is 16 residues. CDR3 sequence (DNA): TGCGCCAGCAGCCAAGCGGGGGACCGAGGCCTCTACGAGCAGTACTTC. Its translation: CASSQAGDRGLYEQYF.